This TCR beta chain is drawn from a study of blood T cell repertoires in COVID-19. Study summary: The study drew acute and convalescent COVID-19 samples from the United States, Italy and Spain.

This table comes from immunoSEQ multiplex PCR, and its TCRdb copy is limited to in-frame clones, with some not included. Found here are around 240,000 clones, 70% to 90% of them singletons; the top ten hold approximately 2%. Recovery meant two consecutive negative NP/OP PCR tests, professional clearance, or resolved symptoms. From germline, CDR1 is LNHDA and CDR2 SQIVND (reference sequence). The CDR3 totals 15 residues. The V and J ends lost 7 bases and 9 bases, in that order; junction bases with no gene match: 15. The TCR originated in a woman aged 50 to 60 who had recovered from COVID-19. This chain uses TRBV19 with TRBJ2-1, with TRBD2 identical over 7 bases. The material sequenced was PBMCs or T cells enriched from blood (not recorded which). CDR3 DNA sequence: TGTGCCAGTAAATCTAGCGGCCCGTTACGGGGTGAGCAGTTCTTC. As protein: CASKSSGPLRGEQFF.